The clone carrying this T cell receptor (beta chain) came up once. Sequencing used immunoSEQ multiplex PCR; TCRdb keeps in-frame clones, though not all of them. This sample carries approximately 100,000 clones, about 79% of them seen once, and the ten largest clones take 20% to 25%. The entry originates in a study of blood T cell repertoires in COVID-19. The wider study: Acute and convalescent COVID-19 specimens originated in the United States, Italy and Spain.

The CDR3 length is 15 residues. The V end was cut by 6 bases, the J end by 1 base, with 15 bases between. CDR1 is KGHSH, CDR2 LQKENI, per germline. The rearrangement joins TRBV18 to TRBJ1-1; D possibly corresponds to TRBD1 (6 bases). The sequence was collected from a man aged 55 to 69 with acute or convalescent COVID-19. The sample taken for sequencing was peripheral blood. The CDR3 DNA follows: TGTGCCAGCTCGCCTGGGGGACACAAGAACACTGAAGCTTTCTTT. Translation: CASSPGGHKNTEAFF. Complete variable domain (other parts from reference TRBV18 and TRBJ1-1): NAGVMQNPRHLVRRRGQEARLRCSPMKGHSHVYWYRQLPEEGLKFMVYLQKENIIDESGMPKERFSAEFPKEGPSILRIQQVVRGDSAAYFCASSPGGHKNTEAFFGQGTRLTVV.